This TCR beta chain was identified during a study of shared clonotypes between healthy human individuals. Study-wide points: For naive CD4 cells, 4% to 5% of clonotypes were shared across four donors. Estimated richness was generally greater in naive than memory subsets.

This CDR3 region has 15 residues. CDR1 SGHRS and CDR2 YFSETQ come from the germline V gene. Trimming cost V 4 bases and J 1 base; bases outside gene matches: 6. Sequencing was performed with immunoSEQ multiplex PCR; in TCRdb, only in-frame clones are kept and a portion is missing. The table lists hundreds of thousands of clones, around 72% of them singletons, with about 1.7% in the top ten. In the case of this clone: Its antigen is unknown. Other DNA sequences in this specimen translate into the identical CDR3.

This clonotype originated in a woman aged 25 to 39 in good health. Sequenced: memory CD4+ T cells sorted from blood. Stated subset: CD45RA-negative fraction. The V call is TRBV5-1, the J call TRBJ1-1, with 8 bases that match TRBD1. CDR3 sequence: CASSVQGAGNTEAFF. DNA of the CDR3: TGCGCCAGCAGCGTGCAGGGGGCAGGGAACACTGAAGCTTTCTTT. The full variable domain, in which reference TRBV5-1 and TRBJ1-1 provide the parts outside the CDR3, is KAGVTQTPRYLIKTRGQQVTLSCSPISGHRSVSWYQQTPGQGLQFLFEYFSETQRNKGNFPGRFSGRQFSNSRSEMNVSTLELGDSALYLCASSVQGAGNTEAFFGQGTRLTVV.